A single sample is the source of the 21 T cell receptor beta chains below, sequenced in a study of T cell repertoires in urothelial bladder cancer. The data were produced by immunoSEQ multiplex PCR, yet TCRdb's version contains in-frame clones alone and is incomplete. The sample includes around 910 clones, approximately 72% seen only once; the top ten take 20% to 25%. The specimen was tumor-infiltrating cells from bladder cancer. The receptors shown here come from a human donor with urothelial carcinoma.

This chain joins TRBV9 and TRBJ2-2; a possible D gene is TRBD1 (5 bases). The CDR3 sequence is 14 residues long. Trimming removed 2 bases from V and 7 bases from J, with 12 bases in between. Germline CDR1 and CDR2: SGDLS and YYNGEE. CDR3 DNA: TGTGCCAGCAGCGTGGCAGGGTTGGTCGGGGAGCTGTTTTTT. Translating it yields CASSVAGLVGELFF.

In its sample, this clone was seen a few times. The V gene is TRBV5-1, the J gene TRBJ2-3; TRBD1 is a possible D gene (7 bases). Germline V gene lookup returns CDR1 SGHRS and CDR2 YFSETQ. V lost 6 bases and J 7 bases, leaving 21 bases between the germline ends. This CDR3 comprises 15 residues. CDR3 DNA: TGCGCCAGCATCGATACAGGGGCCGGCGGGAATACGCAGTATTTT. Amino acid sequence: CASIDTGAGGNTQYF.

This clone was detected only a few times. This sequence joins TRBV29-1 and TRBJ1-1; D uncertain. CDR3 length: 12 residues. The V end lost 6 bases, the J end lost 2 bases, and 10 bases lay between the germline ends. Per germline, CDR1 SQVTM and CDR2 ANQGSEA. The CDR3: CSVFWGNTEAFF. For the CDR3, the DNA is TGCAGCGTATTTTGGGGTAACACTGAAGCTTTCTTT. The variable domain in full, completed from reference TRBV29-1 and TRBJ1-1, reads SAVISQKPSRDICQRGTSLTIQCQVDSQVTMMFWYRQQPGQSLTLIATANQGSEATYESGFVIDKFPISRPNLTFSTLTVSNMSPEDSSIYLCSVFWGNTEAFFGQGTRLTVV.

This clone has more than one count but fewer than ten. This chain links TRBV5-5 with TRBJ2-5; no clear D gene. CDR3 size: 14 residues. V was clipped by 0 bases and J by 5 bases, with 11 bases between them. The germline V gene encodes CDR1 SGHKS and CDR2 YYEKEE (reference sequence). The CDR3 DNA reads as TGTGCCAGCAGCTTGGAGTCCTCGAGTGAGACCCAGTACTTC. This translates into CASSLESSSETQYF. The entire variable domain, with the rest obtained from reference TRBV5-5 and TRBJ2-5, is as follows: DAGVTQSPTHLIKTRGQQVTLRCSPISGHKSVSWYQQVLGQGPQFIFQYYEKEERGRGNFPDRFSARQFPNYSSELNVNALLLGDSALYLCASSLESSSETQYFGPGTRLLVL.

By share, this clone counts as large. The DNA for the CDR3 is TGTGCCAGCAGTGAATATCACAGGGCCTATGGCTACACCTTC. This translates into CASSEYHRAYGYTF. The chain carries TRBV6-1 and TRBJ1-2; tentative D call: TRBD1 (6 bases). This CDR3 comprises 14 residues. Trimming left V 2 bases short and J 4 bases short, with 11 bases between. CDR1 MNHNS and CDR2 SASEGT come from the germline V gene.

V is TRBV11-1 and J is TRBJ2-4, with TRBD1 as a possible D gene (6 bases). In germline, CDR1 is SGHAT, CDR2 FQDESV (reference sequence). The CDR3 spans 14 residues. Trimming cost V 0 bases and J 15 bases, with 18 bases left between them. DNA for the CDR3: TGTGCCAGCAGCTTAGCCAACCGGCCGGGACATCGGTACTTC. Its translation is CASSLANRPGHRYF.

This chain links TRBV7-8 with TRBJ2-6; D gene uncertain. The V and J ends lost 4 bases and 5 bases respectively, with 18 bases between them. This CDR3 is 17 amino acids long. Germline CDR1 SGHVS, CDR2 FQNEAQ. CDR3 sequence (DNA): TGTGCCAGCAGCTGCATGCACCCACAAAGTCGGGCCAACGTCCTGACTTTC. Residues: CASSCMHPQSRANVLTF. Filled out from reference TRBV7-8 and TRBJ2-6, the complete variable domain reads GAGVSQSPRYKVAKRGQDVALRCDPISGHVSLFWYQQALGQGPEFLTYFQNEAQLDKSGLPSDRFFAERPEGSVSTLKIQRTQQEDSAVYLCASSCMHPQSRANVLTFGAGSRLTVL.

The chain links TRBV5-8 to TRBJ2-7, with a possible D match to TRBD1 (5 bases). Trimming removed 8 bases from V and 5 bases from J, with 17 bases in between. Looked up from germline, CDR1 is SGHTS and CDR2 is YDEGEE. This CDR3 is built from 13 residues. The CDR3 protein is CARSPQGSNEQYV. CDR3 nucleotide sequence: TGTGCCAGAAGCCCCCAGGGTAGTAACGAGCAGTACGTC.

The gene calls are TRBV5-1 and TRBJ2-2; D unresolved. The V and J ends lost 3 bases and 1 base respectively, with 19 bases between them. CDR3 length: 18 residues. Germline lookup yields CDR1 SGHRS and CDR2 YFSETQ. CDR3 region: CASSSDPRRSRNTGELFF. In nucleotides, the CDR3 is TGCGCCAGCAGCTCAGATCCCCGAAGGTCCAGGAACACCGGGGAGCTGTTTTTT.

J is TRBJ1-1 and V is TRBV10-3; the match to TRBD1 covers 7 bases. V dropped 0 bases and J dropped 0; count of bases not matched to a gene: 4. Germline V lookup: CDR1 ENHRY, CDR2 SYGVKD. The CDR3 is 16 amino acids. The CDR3 nucleotides are TGTGCCATCAGTGAGTCGACGGGACAGATGAACACTGAAGCTTTCTTT. It codes for CAISESTGQMNTEAFF.

A word on this clone: This CDR3 is also generated by other DNA sequences in the sample. The genes are TRBV30 and TRBJ1-5; D may be TRBD1 (5 bases). CDR3 size: 14 residues. With 1 base removed from V and 4 bases from J, the gap between germline ends came to 11 bases. CDR1 GTSNPN and CDR2 SVGIG come from the germline V gene (reference sequence). DNA for the CDR3: TGTGCCTGGAGTGGGGGGGTGGGGAATCAGCCCCAGCATTTT. It specifies CAWSGGVGNQPQHF.

This chain joins TRBV19 and TRBJ1-6; unclear D gene. Trimming left V 3 bases short and J 9 bases short, with 12 bases between. From germline, CDR1 is LNHDA and CDR2 SQIVND (reference sequence). The CDR3 has 14 residues. The CDR3 protein is CASSIGQMGSPLHF. The CDR3 DNA reads as TGTGCCAGTAGTATTGGGCAGATGGGTTCACCCCTCCACTTT.

The CDR3 DNA reads TGCGCCAGCAGCTTGGGACAGGGGGCCCCTGAAGCTTTCTTT. It is translated as CASSLGQGAPEAFF. The V gene is TRBV5-1, the J gene TRBJ1-1, with 10 nucleotides matching TRBD1. Germline CDR1 is SGHRS and CDR2 is YFSETQ. V was clipped by 0 bases and J by 6 bases; unmatched bases: 2. CDR3 length equals 14 residues.

The rearrangement uses TRBV6-1 and TRBJ2-1, with D uncertain. CDR1 is MNHNS, CDR2 SASEGT, per germline. V gave up 6 bases and J gave up 5 bases, with 14 bases separating them. The CDR3 consists of 14 residues. CDR3 nucleotide sequence: TGTGCCAGCAGCTGGGCTGAAGATAACAATGAGCAGTTCTTC. It encodes CASSWAEDNNEQFF.

The chain couples TRBV9 to TRBJ2-3; D remains unclear. CDR3 length equals 16 residues. Trimming pared 0 bases from V and 10 bases from J, leaving 21 bases between. The germline V gene has CDR1 SGDLS and CDR2 YYNGEE. The CDR3 reads CASSVAPDPSRLSQYF. DNA for the CDR3: TGTGCCAGCAGCGTAGCCCCGGACCCGTCACGGCTTTCGCAGTATTTT.

This clone was counted between two and nine times. The V call is TRBV19, the J call TRBJ2-1, with TRBD2 matching 9 bases. The CDR3 extends over 17 amino acids. CDR1 and CDR2 (germline): LNHDA, SQIVND (reference sequence). The trim removed 0 bases at V and 2 bases at J, leaving 5 bases unmatched. CDR3 in DNA: TGTGCCAGTAGTATAGATCTGCGGGGGGGCCCCTACAATGAGCAGTTCTTC. This codes for CASSIDLRGGPYNEQFF.

This clone was recorded a few times. V and J are TRBV5-1 and TRBJ2-3; D remains unclear. V was cut by 0 bases and J by 0 bases, with 5 bases left in between. The CDR3 is 14 amino acids. Germline CDR1 SGHRS, CDR2 YFSETQ. In DNA form, the CDR3 reads TGCGCCAGCAGCTTGGAGCTGAGCACAGATACGCAGTATTTT. Amino acids: CASSLELSTDTQYF.

This chain connects TRBV18 to TRBJ2-7; tentatively, D is TRBD1 (6 bases). Germline V gives CDR1 KGHSH, CDR2 LQKENI. Between the trimmed V and J ends, which lost 5 bases and 5 bases, there was a span of 19 bases. There are 15 residues in the CDR3. This chain's CDR3 is CASSVFGRGFDEQYF. CDR3 nucleotide sequence: TGTGCCAGCTCAGTATTCGGCAGGGGCTTCGACGAGCAGTACTTC.

This clone is hyperexpanded in the sample. This sequence joins TRBV7-9 and TRBJ2-5; perhaps TRBD2 as D (6 bases). This CDR3 comprises 15 residues. Per germline, CDR1 SEHNR and CDR2 FQNEAQ (reference sequence). V shed 5 bases and J shed 5 bases, with 18 bases lying between them. The CDR3 DNA reads TGTGCCAGCAGCCCCGGTTTCTGGGCGGGGGAGACCCAGTACTTC. It translates to CASSPGFWAGETQYF.

V and J are TRBV7-9 and TRBJ2-3, with a possible D match to TRBD1 (5 bases). CDR1 is SEHNR and CDR2 is FQNEAQ in the germline V gene (reference sequence). This CDR3 region has 18 residues. With 1 base removed from V and 1 base from J, the gap between germline ends came to 18 bases. This chain's CDR3 is CASSLGFMTDVRTDTQYF. The CDR3 region has the DNA TGTGCCAGCAGCTTAGGCTTTATGACAGACGTCCGCACAGATACGCAGTATTTT. Using reference TRBV7-9 and TRBJ2-3 for the parts outside the CDR3, the full variable domain is DTGVSQNPRHKITKRGQNVTFRCDPISEHNRLYWYRQTLGQGPEFLTYFQNEAQLEKSRLLSDRFSAERPKGSFSTLEIQRTEQGDSAMYLCASSLGFMTDVRTDTQYFGPGTRLTVL.

This clone was seen only a few times. The chain recombines TRBV11-2 with TRBJ1-1; no clear D gene. This CDR3 spans 14 amino acids. Germline lookup yields CDR1 SGHAT and CDR2 FQNNGV. V shed 10 bases and J shed 1 base, with 16 bases lying between them. The CDR3 loop is CATSRPEANTEAFF. The DNA of the CDR3 is TGTGCCACCTCCCGACCCGAAGCGAACACTGAAGCTTTCTTT.